This T cell receptor (beta chain) was recovered during a study of T cells in Graves' hyperthyroidism and ophthalmopathy. Study-level results: Ophthalmopathy could be told apart from stable hyperthyroidism with a 13 V-J model.

Researchers amplified the TCR beta CDR3 regions from RNA transcripts. Primed by the HTBI set, a first-round RT-PCR was run on the TCR CDR3. MiXCR, applied by TCRdb to the multiplex PCR reads, yields one record per CDR3 protein. The profile shows around 300,000 distinct CDR3 sequences, roughly 19% of them singletons. The authors took PBMCs from roughly 9.5 ml fresh peripheral blood. This clonotype has a handful of counts. Its antigen is currently unknown. V was clipped by 6 bases and J by 5 bases; unmatched bases: 15. Per the germline V gene, CDR1 is MNHNS and CDR2 is SASEGT. The CDR3 covers 17 residues.

This chain connects TRBV6-1 to TRBJ2-1; 8 bases line up with TRBD1. Sequencing was carried out using blood. This clonotype originated in a man in his forties or fifties with Graves' ophthalmopathy. The CDR3 is CASRHFTGTGSNNEQFF. CDR3 DNA sequence: TGTGCCAGCAGGCATTTCACCGGGACAGGTTCTAACAATGAGCAGTTCTTC.